A selection of T cell receptor beta chains follows, all from one sample in a study of blood T cells in healthy people across ages. From the 5' RACE reads, TCRdb called clonotypes with MiXCR, one entry per CDR3 protein. This table holds about 1.7 million distinct CDR3 sequences, roughly 30% found once. Sequencing was done on a sample of blood. The source is a woman younger than 45 in good health. Each CDR3 is given with its conserved first and last residue. Fields, in order: V gene, J gene, clone size, D gene, CDR3 DNA, CDR3 protein. The D gene is left open where the match is weak. Clone size is stated in some rows and not others, as once, few, many or a class when expanded.

V gene: TRBV2; J gene: TRBJ1-1; clone size: few; D gene: .; CDR3 DNA: TGTGCCAGCAGAGGGGACGGAAACACTGAAGCTTTCTTT; CDR3 protein: CASRGDGNTEAFF
V gene: TRBV13; J gene: TRBJ2-7; clone size: few; D gene: .; CDR3 DNA: TGTGCCAGCAGCTTCACAGGAAGCCACGAGCAGTACTTC; CDR3 protein: CASSFTGSHEQYF
V gene: TRBV9; J gene: TRBJ1-2; clone size: .; D gene: .; CDR3 DNA: TGTACCAGCAGCGTAGCAGGCAGCGACTATGGCTACACCTTC; CDR3 protein: CTSSVAGSDYGYTF
V gene: TRBV20-1; J gene: TRBJ2-1; clone size: .; D gene: .; CDR3 DNA: TGCAGTGCAGTCAAAGGGGCTACCGACAATGAGCAGTTCTTC; CDR3 protein: CSAVKGATDNEQFF
V gene: TRBV7-8; J gene: TRBJ2-3; clone size: .; D gene: .; CDR3 DNA: TGTGCCAGCAGCCCCCTTGTCGAGGATACGCAGTATTTT; CDR3 protein: CASSPLVEDTQYF
V gene: TRBV9; J gene: TRBJ2-1; clone size: few; D gene: TRBD2; CDR3 DNA: TGTGCCAGCAGCGCATCCGGGACTAGCTCCAATGAGCAGTTCTTC; CDR3 protein: CASSASGTSSNEQFF
V gene: TRBV6-1; J gene: TRBJ1-5; clone size: few; D gene: .; CDR3 DNA: TGTGCCAGCAGTGAAGGCGGAGACAGAAATCAGCCCCAGCATTTT; CDR3 protein: CASSEGGDRNQPQHF
V gene: TRBV7-2; J gene: TRBJ2-5; clone size: few; D gene: TRBD2; CDR3 DNA: TGTGCCAGCAGCTTAGCCCCAATAGCGGGGGGGACCCAGTACTTC; CDR3 protein: CASSLAPIAGGTQYF
V gene: TRBV9; J gene: TRBJ2-5; clone size: once; D gene: .; CDR3 DNA: TGTGCCAGCAGCACTAATGGGGGGCGGGGTGGCAATGAGCAGTACTTC; CDR3 protein: CASSTNGGRGGNEQYF
V gene: TRBV4-3; J gene: TRBJ1-1; clone size: few; D gene: TRBD1; CDR3 DNA: TGCGCCAGCAGCCAAGCGACAGGGGGCGGCACTGAAGCTTTCTTT; CDR3 protein: CASSQATGGGTEAFF
V gene: TRBV5-1; J gene: TRBJ2-1; clone size: few; D gene: TRBD2; CDR3 DNA: TGCGCCAGCAGCGGGGCTAGCGGTTACAATGAGCAGTTCTTC; CDR3 protein: CASSGASGYNEQFF
V gene: TRBV4-3; J gene: TRBJ2-3; clone size: .; D gene: .; CDR3 DNA: TGCGCCAGCAGCCAAGGGACCAGCCCGAATACGCAGTATTTT; CDR3 protein: CASSQGTSPNTQYF
V gene: TRBV20-1; J gene: TRBJ1-2; clone size: .; D gene: .; CDR3 DNA: TGCAGTGCTTCGTCGGGGGTCCCAGGGGGCTACACCTTC; CDR3 protein: CSASSGVPGGYTF
V gene: TRBV29-1; J gene: TRBJ2-6; clone size: many; D gene: TRBD2; CDR3 DNA: TGCAGCGTTGTAGGTGGCGGGGGACGTGGGGCCAACGTCCTGACTTTC; CDR3 protein: CSVVGGGGRGANVLTF
V gene: TRBV29-1; J gene: TRBJ1-1; clone size: .; D gene: .; CDR3 DNA: TGCAGCCCCGAGGGGGTGAACACTGAAGCTTTCTTT; CDR3 protein: CSPEGVNTEAFF
V gene: TRBV6-2/TRBV6-3; J gene: TRBJ2-1; clone size: many; D gene: TRBD1; CDR3 DNA: TGTGCCGCCCGGGACAGGACCTACAATGAGCAGTTCTTC; CDR3 protein: CAARDRTYNEQFF
V gene: TRBV29-1; J gene: TRBJ2-5; clone size: .; D gene: TRBD2; CDR3 DNA: TGCAGCGTTGAAGAACGGGAGGCGACCCAGTACTTC; CDR3 protein: CSVEEREATQYF
V gene: TRBV7-2; J gene: TRBJ2-5; clone size: many; D gene: .; CDR3 DNA: TGTGCCAGCAGCTTAGGGGGGCCGGGGGCGGTAGTAGAGACCCAGTACTTC; CDR3 protein: CASSLGGPGAVVETQYF
V gene: TRBV7-9; J gene: TRBJ1-1; clone size: .; D gene: .; CDR3 DNA: TGTGCCAGCAGCGACCCAAATACGGGGACTGAAGCTTTCTTT; CDR3 protein: CASSDPNTGTEAFF
V gene: TRBV4-1; J gene: TRBJ1-6; clone size: many; D gene: .; CDR3 DNA: TGCGCCAGCAGCCAAGGAATAGATAATTCACCCCTCCACTTT; CDR3 protein: CASSQGIDNSPLHF
V gene: TRBV12-3/TRBV12-4; J gene: TRBJ1-2; clone size: few; D gene: TRBD1; CDR3 DNA: TGTGCCAGCAGTCCAGGGGGCGGTTTTTCCCTCTATGGCTACACCTTC; CDR3 protein: CASSPGGGFSLYGYTF
V gene: TRBV28; J gene: TRBJ1-4; clone size: .; D gene: .; CDR3 DNA: TGTGCCAGCAGTTCTGGGGCAGAAGCTAATGAAAAACTGTTTTTT; CDR3 protein: CASSSGAEANEKLFF
V gene: TRBV5-1; J gene: TRBJ2-7; clone size: many; D gene: .; CDR3 DNA: TGCGCCAGCAGCTTGAAAACCTACGAGCAGTACTTC; CDR3 protein: CASSLKTYEQYF
V gene: TRBV7-3; J gene: TRBJ2-3; clone size: few; D gene: .; CDR3 DNA: TGTGCCAGCAGCTTAACGATAGCAGATACGCAGTATTTT; CDR3 protein: CASSLTIADTQYF
V gene: TRBV20-1; J gene: TRBJ2-5; clone size: many; D gene: .; CDR3 DNA: TGCAGTGCCCCTCCGGCCCCCCAAGAGACCCAGTACTTC; CDR3 protein: CSAPPAPQETQYF
V gene: TRBV29-1; J gene: TRBJ1-5; clone size: .; D gene: .; CDR3 DNA: TGCAGCGGCGGGGACGGCAATCAGCCCCAGCATTTT; CDR3 protein: CSGGDGNQPQHF
V gene: TRBV5-5; J gene: TRBJ2-5; clone size: .; D gene: TRBD2; CDR3 DNA: TGTGCCAGCAGTCTAGCGGAGTCGAGTGGGGAGACCCAGTACTTC; CDR3 protein: CASSLAESSGETQYF
V gene: TRBV12-3/TRBV12-4; J gene: TRBJ2-3; clone size: many; D gene: TRBD2; CDR3 DNA: TGTGCCAGCAGTTTACTAGCGGGGTCCTCGGATACGCAGTATTTT; CDR3 protein: CASSLLAGSSDTQYF
V gene: TRBV10-3; J gene: TRBJ2-1; clone size: few; D gene: TRBD2; CDR3 DNA: TGTGCCATCAGGACCGTAGCGGGGGCCAACAATGATCAGTTCTTC; CDR3 protein: CAIRTVAGANNDQFF
V gene: TRBV4-1; J gene: TRBJ2-5; clone size: many; D gene: TRBD2; CDR3 DNA: TGCGCCAGCAGCCAAGAGACTAGCGGGGGTAAAGAGACCCAGTACTTC; CDR3 protein: CASSQETSGGKETQYF
V gene: TRBV9; J gene: TRBJ2-7; clone size: .; D gene: .; CDR3 DNA: TGTGCCAGCAGCGTAGACCCAGGTTCCCCCTACGAGCAGTACTTC; CDR3 protein: CASSVDPGSPYEQYF
V gene: TRBV12-3/TRBV12-4; J gene: TRBJ2-3; clone size: few; D gene: .; CDR3 DNA: TGTGCCAGCAGTCCCCCCCTAGTACCCGGGGATACGCAGTATTTT; CDR3 protein: CASSPPLVPGDTQYF
V gene: TRBV7-9; J gene: TRBJ1-5; clone size: few; D gene: TRBD1; CDR3 DNA: TGTGCCAGCAGCTCCCCAGGGAGCGGACAGGGTAGCAATCAGCCCCAGCATTTT; CDR3 protein: CASSSPGSGQGSNQPQHF
V gene: TRBV18; J gene: TRBJ2-6; clone size: few; D gene: .; CDR3 DNA: TGTGCCAGCTCACCGAGGACTTACTCTGGGGCCAACGTCCTGACTTTC; CDR3 protein: CASSPRTYSGANVLTF